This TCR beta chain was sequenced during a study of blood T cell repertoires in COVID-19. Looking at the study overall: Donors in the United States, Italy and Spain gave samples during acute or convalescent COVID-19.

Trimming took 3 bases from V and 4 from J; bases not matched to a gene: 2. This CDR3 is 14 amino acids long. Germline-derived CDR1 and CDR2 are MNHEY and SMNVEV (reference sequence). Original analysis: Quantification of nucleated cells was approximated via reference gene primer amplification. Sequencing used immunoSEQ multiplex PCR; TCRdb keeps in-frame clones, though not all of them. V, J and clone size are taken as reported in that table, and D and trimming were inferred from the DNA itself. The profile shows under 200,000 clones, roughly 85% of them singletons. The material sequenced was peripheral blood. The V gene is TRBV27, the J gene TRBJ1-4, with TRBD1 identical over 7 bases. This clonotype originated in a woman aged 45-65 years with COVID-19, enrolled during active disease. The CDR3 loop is CASSLQGGNEKLFF. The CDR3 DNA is TGTGCCAGCAGTTTGCAGGGGGGTAATGAAAAACTGTTTTTT.